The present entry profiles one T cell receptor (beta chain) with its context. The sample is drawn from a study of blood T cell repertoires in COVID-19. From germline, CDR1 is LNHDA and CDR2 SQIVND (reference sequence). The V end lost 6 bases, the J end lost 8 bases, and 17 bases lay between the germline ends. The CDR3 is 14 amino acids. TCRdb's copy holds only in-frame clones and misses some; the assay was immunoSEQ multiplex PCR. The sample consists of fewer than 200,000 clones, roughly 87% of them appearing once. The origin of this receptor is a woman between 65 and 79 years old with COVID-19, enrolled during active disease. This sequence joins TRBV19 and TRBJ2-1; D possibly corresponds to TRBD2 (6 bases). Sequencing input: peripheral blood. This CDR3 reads CASSNWGEADEQFF. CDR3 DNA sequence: TGTGCCAGTAGCAATTGGGGGGAGGCGGATGAGCAGTTCTTC.